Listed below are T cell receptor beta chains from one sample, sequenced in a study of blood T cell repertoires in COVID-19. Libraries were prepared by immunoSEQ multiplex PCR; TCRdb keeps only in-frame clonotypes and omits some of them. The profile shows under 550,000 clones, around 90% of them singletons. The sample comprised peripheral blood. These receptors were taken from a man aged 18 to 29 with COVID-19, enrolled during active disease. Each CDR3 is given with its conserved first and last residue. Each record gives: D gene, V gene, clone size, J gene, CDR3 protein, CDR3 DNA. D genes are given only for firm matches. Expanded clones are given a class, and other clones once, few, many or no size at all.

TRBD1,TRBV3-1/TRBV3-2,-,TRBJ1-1,CASSKGQGAEAFF,TGTGCCAGCAGCAAGGGACAGGGGGCCGAAGCTTTCTTT
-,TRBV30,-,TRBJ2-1,CAWSPMRNEQFF,TGTGCCTGGAGTCCCATGCGGAATGAGCAGTTCTTC
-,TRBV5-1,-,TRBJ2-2,CASSLDYTGELFF,TGCGCCAGCAGCTTGGACTACACCGGGGAGCTGTTTTTT
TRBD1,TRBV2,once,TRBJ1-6,CASSYRDRANSPLHF,TGTGCCAGCAGTTACCGGGACAGGGCTAATTCACCCCTCCACTTT
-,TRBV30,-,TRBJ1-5,CAWSVCPRGHSNQPQHF,TGTGCCTGGAGTGTATGTCCCCGAGGCCATAGCAATCAGCCCCAGCATTTT
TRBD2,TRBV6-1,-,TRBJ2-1,CASSDRGGLSNEQFF,TGTGCCAGCAGTGATCGGGGGGGCCTGTCCAATGAGCAGTTCTTC
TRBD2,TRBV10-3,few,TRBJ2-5,CATKGTSGVGETQYF,TGTGCCACCAAAGGGACTAGCGGTGTCGGGGAGACCCAGTACTTC
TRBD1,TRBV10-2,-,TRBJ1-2,CASSEPTGGTDYGYTF,TGCGCCAGCAGTGAGCCAACAGGGGGGACAGACTATGGCTACACCTTC
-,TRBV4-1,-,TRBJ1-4,CASSQEAGSPNEKLFF,TGCGCCAGCAGCCAAGAGGCGGGCAGCCCTAATGAAAAACTGTTTTTT
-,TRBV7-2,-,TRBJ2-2,CASSSRGGLSTGELFF,TGTGCCAGCAGCTCGAGGGGGGGGCTTAGCACCGGGGAGCTGTTTTTT
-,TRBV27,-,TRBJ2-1,CASSSEAGSSYNEQFF,TGTGCCAGCAGTTCCGAAGCGGGTAGCTCCTACAATGAGCAGTTCTTC
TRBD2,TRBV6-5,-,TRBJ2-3,CASRKPSGNTDTQYF,TGTGCCAGCAGGAAACCTAGCGGAAACACAGATACGCAGTATTTT
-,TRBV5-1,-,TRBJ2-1,CASTEGGPYNEQFF,TGCGCCAGCACCGAGGGAGGTCCCTACAATGAGCAGTTCTTC
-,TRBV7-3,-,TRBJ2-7,CASSLGPGGEQYF,TGTGCCAGCAGCTTGGGTCCCGGGGGCGAGCAGTACTTC
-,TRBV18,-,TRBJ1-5,CASSPGEGRQPQHF,TGTGCCAGCTCTCCCGGGGAGGGGCGGCAGCCCCAGCATTTT
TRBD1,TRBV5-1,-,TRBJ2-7,CASSKQGTPYEQYF,TGCGCCAGCAGCAAACAGGGGACCCCCTACGAGCAGTACTTC
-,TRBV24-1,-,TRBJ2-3,CATSDSKGVDTQYF,TGTGCCACCAGTGATTCGAAAGGGGTGGATACGCAGTATTTT
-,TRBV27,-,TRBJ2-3,CASSGGADTQYF,TGTGCCAGCAGCGGTGGTGCAGATACGCAGTATTTT
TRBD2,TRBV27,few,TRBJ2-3,CASSEGTSPDTQYF,TGTGCCAGCAGTGAGGGGACTAGCCCAGATACGCAGTATTTT
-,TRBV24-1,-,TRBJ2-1,CATSVESLYNEQFF,TGTGCCACCAGTGTAGAGAGTCTCTACAATGAGCAGTTCTTC
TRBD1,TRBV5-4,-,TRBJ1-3,CASSVGQGRNTIYF,TGTGCCAGCAGCGTGGGACAGGGTAGAAACACCATATATTTT
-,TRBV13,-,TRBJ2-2,CASSLEGGASSDTGELFF,TGTGCCAGCAGCTTAGAAGGCGGCGCCTCGTCGGACACCGGGGAGCTGTTTTTT
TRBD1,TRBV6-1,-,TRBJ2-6,CASSARIPGTGPDGANVLTF,TGTGCCAGCAGTGCACGAATTCCCGGGACAGGGCCGGATGGGGCCAACGTCCTGACTTTC
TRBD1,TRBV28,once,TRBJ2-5,CASSTGGQETQYF,TGTGCCAGCAGTACAGGGGGCCAAGAGACCCAGTACTTC